This is a list of T cell receptor beta chains from one sample in a study of T cells in localized non-small cell lung cancer. The assay was immunoSEQ multiplex PCR, and TCRdb's table has in-frame clones only and misses some. The profile covers roughly 21,000 clones, with roughly nine tenths appearing a single time and 6.9% taken by the ten largest. The source was peripheral blood, collected before any cancer treatment. These receptors all come from a woman aged 40-75 years with stage I lung adenocarcinoma. Each CDR3 is given with its conserved first and last residue. D genes are given only for firm matches. Part of the rows lack a size; the others show once, few, many or a class for expanded clones.

clone_size	v_call	d_call	j_call	cdr3_nt	cdr3_aa
NA	TRBV9	TRBD2	TRBJ2-3	TGTGCCAGCAGCGCCCGCGGGGGTAGCACAGATACGCAGTATTTT	CASSARGGSTDTQYF
NA	TRBV11-2	TRBD1	TRBJ1-5	TGTGCCAGCAGCTTAGGGAGGGGGCCGGGTTCTCAGCCCCAGCATTTT	CASSLGRGPGSQPQHF
NA	TRBV19	NA	TRBJ2-7	TGTGCCAGTAGTATATTAGGGGGAAGGTCCTACGAGCAGTACTTC	CASSILGGRSYEQYF
NA	TRBV28	TRBD1	TRBJ2-1	TGTGCCAGCAGTTCCCCCGGGACAGGGAGTTTCAATGAGCAGTTCTTC	CASSSPGTGSFNEQFF
NA	TRBV9	NA	TRBJ1-4	TGTGCCAGCAGCGTAGGGCAGGCAACTAATGAAAAACTGTTTTTT	CASSVGQATNEKLFF
once	TRBV18	TRBD1	TRBJ2-2	TGTGCCAGCTCACCCCGGGGACAGCAGAACACCGGGGAGCTGTTTTTT	CASSPRGQQNTGELFF
NA	TRBV6-5	NA	TRBJ2-7	TGTGCCAGCAGATTAGGGAGCCTGGGGACCTACGAGCAGTACTTC	CASRLGSLGTYEQYF
NA	TRBV2	NA	TRBJ1-2	TGTGCCAGCAGGCGGGTGTTGGACTATGGCTACACCTTC	CASRRVLDYGYTF
NA	TRBV5-6	TRBD1	TRBJ1-1	TGTGCCAGCAGCTTGGGGCAGGGGGCCAACACTGAAGCTTTCTTT	CASSLGQGANTEAFF
NA	TRBV5-8	TRBD1	TRBJ2-1	TGTGCCAGCAGCTACGACAGGGGAAGGTACAATGAGCAGTTCTTC	CASSYDRGRYNEQFF
NA	TRBV7-2	NA	TRBJ1-5	TGTGCCAGCAGCTCAAATGGACAGCAACCAAATCAGCCCCAGCATTTT	CASSSNGQQPNQPQHF
NA	TRBV29-1	NA	TRBJ1-4	TGCAGCGTTGGAAGAGGGTATGGTGAAAAACTGTTTTTT	CSVGRGYGEKLFF
NA	TRBV6-4	NA	TRBJ2-7	TGTGCCAGCAGTGACTCGAGTTTGGTACGGACCCAGACAGAAGGGAAGTACGAGCAGTACTTC	CASSDSSLVRTQTEGKYEQYF
few	TRBV6-1	TRBD1	TRBJ1-5	TGTGCCAGCAGTGAATGGGACAGGCCCCAGCATTTT	CASSEWDRPQHF
NA	TRBV28	NA	TRBJ1-1	TGTGCCAGCTCTCTCGGGATGAACACTGAAGCTTTCTTT	CASSLGMNTEAFF
few	TRBV5-4	TRBD1	TRBJ2-2	TGTGCCAGCAGCTTCTACAGGGGCCGGGACACCGGGGAGCTGTTTTTT	CASSFYRGRDTGELFF
NA	TRBV7-9	NA	TRBJ2-2	TGTGCCAGCAGCTCGAACACCGGGGAGCTGTTTTTT	CASSSNTGELFF
NA	TRBV6-1	NA	TRBJ2-2	TGTGCCAGCAGTCCTTTCGTCGGGGAGCTGTTTTTT	CASSPFVGELFF
NA	TRBV2	NA	TRBJ2-6	TGTGCCAGCAGTGATGAGGTATCTGGGGCCAACGTCCTGACTTTC	CASSDEVSGANVLTF
once	TRBV29-1	NA	TRBJ2-2	TGCAGCGTCCAATGGGGGGCGTCCACCGGGGAGCTGTTTTTT	CSVQWGASTGELFF
NA	TRBV2	NA	TRBJ2-7	TGTGCCAGCAGTGACTTAGGAGAGCAGTACTTC	CASSDLGEQYF
NA	TRBV23-1	NA	TRBJ1-2	TGCGCCAGCGCCCGTTTACCTAGCACCACAAACGGCTACACCTTC	CASARLPSTTNGYTF
NA	TRBV11-2	NA	TRBJ1-1	TGTGCCAGCAGCTTAGATCACGGAAGGAACACTGAAGCTTTCTTT	CASSLDHGRNTEAFF